The source of this T cell receptor beta chain is a study of identical twins. This CDR3 region has 14 residues. Trimming cost V 4 bases and J 4 bases; bases outside gene matches: 7. Germline V gene data show CDR1 as SGHKS and CDR2 as YYEKEE (reference sequence). This clonotype appeared a few times. Its cognate antigen is unknown. Study observations and caveats: Beta clonotypes that were abundant in cord blood contained fewer insertions, a pattern absent from memory repertoires.

In TCRdb, the 5' RACE reads were re-called with MiXCR into one record per CDR3 protein. The sample holds about 530,000 distinct CDR3 sequences, approximately 14% seen once. The same sample was also studied in work on yellow fever vaccine responses in identical twins.

This receptor was taken from a woman between 18 and 29 years old in good health. The chain employs TRBV5-5 and TRBJ2-7; 8 bases match TRBD2. Material: CD4+ T cells sorted from blood. The CDR3 nucleotides are TGTGCCAGCAGCCCAGCGGGAGTCCTGTACGAGCAGTACTTC. This encodes CASSPAGVLYEQYF.